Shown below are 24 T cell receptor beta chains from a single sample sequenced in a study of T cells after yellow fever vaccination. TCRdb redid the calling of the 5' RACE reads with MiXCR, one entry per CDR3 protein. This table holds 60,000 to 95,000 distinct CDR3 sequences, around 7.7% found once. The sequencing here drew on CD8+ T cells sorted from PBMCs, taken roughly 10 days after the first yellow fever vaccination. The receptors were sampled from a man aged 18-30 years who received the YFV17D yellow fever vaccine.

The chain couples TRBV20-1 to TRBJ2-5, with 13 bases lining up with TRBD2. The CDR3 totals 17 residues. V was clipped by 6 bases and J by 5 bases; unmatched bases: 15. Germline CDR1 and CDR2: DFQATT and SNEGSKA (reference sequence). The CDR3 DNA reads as TGCAGTGCCAGGGCCATCACTAGCGGGGGGGCGGGGGAGACCCAGTACTTC. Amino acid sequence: CSARAITSGGAGETQYF.

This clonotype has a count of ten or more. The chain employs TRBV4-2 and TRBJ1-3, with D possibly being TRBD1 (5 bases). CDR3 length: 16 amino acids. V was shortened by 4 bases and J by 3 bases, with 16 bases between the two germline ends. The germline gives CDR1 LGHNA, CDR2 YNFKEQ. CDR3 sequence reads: CASSPTGGWVGNTIYF. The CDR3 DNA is TGTGCCAGCAGCCCTACGGGGGGATGGGTTGGAAACACCATATATTTT.

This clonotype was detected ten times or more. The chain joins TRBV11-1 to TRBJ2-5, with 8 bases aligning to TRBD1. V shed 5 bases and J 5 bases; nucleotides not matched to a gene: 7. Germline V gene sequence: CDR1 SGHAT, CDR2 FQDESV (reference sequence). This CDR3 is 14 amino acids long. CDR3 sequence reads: CASSEDRGGETQYF. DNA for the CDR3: TGTGCCAGCAGCGAAGACAGGGGCGGCGAGACCCAGTACTTC. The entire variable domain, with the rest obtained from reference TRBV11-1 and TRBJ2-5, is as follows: EAEVAQSPRYKITEKSQAVAFWCDPISGHATLYWYRQILGQGPELLVQFQDESVVDDSQLPKDRFSAERLKGVDSTLKIQPAELGDSAMYLCASSEDRGGETQYFGPGTRLLVL.

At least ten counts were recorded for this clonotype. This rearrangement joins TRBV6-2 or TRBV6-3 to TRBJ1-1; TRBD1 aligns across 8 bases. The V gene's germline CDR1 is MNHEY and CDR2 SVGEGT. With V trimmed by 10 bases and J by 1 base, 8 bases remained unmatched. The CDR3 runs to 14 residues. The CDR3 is CAITLTGANTEAFF. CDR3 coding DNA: TGTGCCATCACCCTGACAGGGGCGAACACTGAAGCTTTCTTT.

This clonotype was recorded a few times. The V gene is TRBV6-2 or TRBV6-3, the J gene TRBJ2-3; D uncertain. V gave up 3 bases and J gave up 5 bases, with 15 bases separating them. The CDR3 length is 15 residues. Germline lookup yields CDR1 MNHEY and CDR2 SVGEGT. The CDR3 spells CASSYSLIIGDTQYF. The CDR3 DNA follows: TGTGCCAGCAGTTATTCCCTAATAATTGGAGATACGCAGTATTTT.

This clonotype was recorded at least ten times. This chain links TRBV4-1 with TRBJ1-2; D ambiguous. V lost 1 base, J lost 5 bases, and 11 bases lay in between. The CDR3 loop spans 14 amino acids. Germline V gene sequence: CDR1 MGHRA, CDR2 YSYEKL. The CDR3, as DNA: TGCGCCAGCAGCCAAGTCGAGAGAATATATGGCTACACCTTC. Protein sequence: CASSQVERIYGYTF.

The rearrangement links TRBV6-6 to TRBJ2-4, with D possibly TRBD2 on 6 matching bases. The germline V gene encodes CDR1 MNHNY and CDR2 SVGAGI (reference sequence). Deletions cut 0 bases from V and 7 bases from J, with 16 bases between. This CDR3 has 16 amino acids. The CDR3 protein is CASSYSAGEVGNIQYF. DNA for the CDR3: TGTGCCAGCAGTTACTCGGCCGGGGAGGTGGGGAACATTCAGTACTTC.

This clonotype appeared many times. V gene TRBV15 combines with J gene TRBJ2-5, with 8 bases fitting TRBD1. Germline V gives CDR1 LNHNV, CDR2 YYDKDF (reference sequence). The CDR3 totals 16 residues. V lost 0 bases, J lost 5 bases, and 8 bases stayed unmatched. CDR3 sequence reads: CATSRDSGGAGETQYF. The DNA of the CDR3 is TGTGCCACCAGCAGAGATTCAGGGGGCGCCGGGGAGACCCAGTACTTC. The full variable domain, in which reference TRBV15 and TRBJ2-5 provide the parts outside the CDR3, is DAMVIQNPRYQVTQFGKPVTLSCSQTLNHNVMYWYQQKSSQAPKLLFHYYDKDFNNEADTPDNFQSRRPNTSFCFLDIRSPGLGDTAMYLCATSRDSGGAGETQYFGPGTRLLVL.

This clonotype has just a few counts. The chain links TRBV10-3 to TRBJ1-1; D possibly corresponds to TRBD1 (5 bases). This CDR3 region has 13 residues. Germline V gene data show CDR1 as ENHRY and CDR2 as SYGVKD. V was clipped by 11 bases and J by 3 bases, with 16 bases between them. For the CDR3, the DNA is TGTGCCTTGGGGGGACCCCGTCACACTGAAGCTTTCTTT. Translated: CALGGPRHTEAFF.

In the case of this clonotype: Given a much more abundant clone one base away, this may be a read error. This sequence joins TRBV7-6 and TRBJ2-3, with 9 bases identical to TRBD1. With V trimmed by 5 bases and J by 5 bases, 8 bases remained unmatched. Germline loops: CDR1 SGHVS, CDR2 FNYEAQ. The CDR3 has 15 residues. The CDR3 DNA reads TGTGCCAGCAGCAACCGGGACAGGGAAAGAGATACGCAGTATTTT. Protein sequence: CASSNRDRERDTQYF.

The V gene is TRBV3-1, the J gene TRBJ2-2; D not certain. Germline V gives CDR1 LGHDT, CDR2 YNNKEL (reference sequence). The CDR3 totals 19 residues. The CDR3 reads CTISSTSGPTLTKVGELFF. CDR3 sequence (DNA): TGTACCATCAGTTCCACATCCGGACCAACCCTAACTAAAGTCGGGGAGCTGTTTTTT.

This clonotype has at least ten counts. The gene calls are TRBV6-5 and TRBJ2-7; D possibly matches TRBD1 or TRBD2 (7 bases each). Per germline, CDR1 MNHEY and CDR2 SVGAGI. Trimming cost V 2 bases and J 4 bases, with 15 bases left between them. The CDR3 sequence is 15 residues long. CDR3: CASSYGAGGVYEQYF. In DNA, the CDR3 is TGTGCCAGCAGTTACGGGGCAGGGGGGGTTTACGAGCAGTACTTC.

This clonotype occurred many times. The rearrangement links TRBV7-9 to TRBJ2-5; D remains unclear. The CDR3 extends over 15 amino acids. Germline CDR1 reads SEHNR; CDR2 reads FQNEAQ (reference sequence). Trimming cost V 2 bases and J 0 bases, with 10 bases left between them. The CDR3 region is CASSLMTTYQETQYF. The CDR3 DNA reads TGTGCCAGCAGCTTAATGACAACGTACCAAGAGACCCAGTACTTC.

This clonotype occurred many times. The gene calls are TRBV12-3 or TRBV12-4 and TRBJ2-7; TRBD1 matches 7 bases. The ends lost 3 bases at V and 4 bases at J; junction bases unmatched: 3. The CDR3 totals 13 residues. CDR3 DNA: TGTGCCAGCAGTTTGGGGACAGTTTACGAGCAGTACTTC. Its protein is CASSLGTVYEQYF.

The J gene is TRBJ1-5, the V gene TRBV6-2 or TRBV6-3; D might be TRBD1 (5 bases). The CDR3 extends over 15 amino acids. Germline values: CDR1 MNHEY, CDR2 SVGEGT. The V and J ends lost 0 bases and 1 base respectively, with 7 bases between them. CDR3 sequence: CASSYSGGSNQPQHF. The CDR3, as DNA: TGTGCCAGCAGTTACTCGGGGGGGAGCAATCAGCCCCAGCATTTT.

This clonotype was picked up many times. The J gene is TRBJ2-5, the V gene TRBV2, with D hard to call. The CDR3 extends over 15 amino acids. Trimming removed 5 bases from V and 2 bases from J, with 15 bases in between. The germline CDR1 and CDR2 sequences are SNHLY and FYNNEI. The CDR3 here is CASSPSVSQQETQYF. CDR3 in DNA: TGTGCCAGCAGTCCTTCAGTTAGTCAGCAAGAGACCCAGTACTTC. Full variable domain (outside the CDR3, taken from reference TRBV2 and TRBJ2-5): EPEVTQTPSHQVTQMGQEVILRCVPISNHLYFYWYRQILGQKVEFLVSFYNNEISEKSEIFDDQFSVERPDGSNFTLKIRSTKLEDSAMYFCASSPSVSQQETQYFGPGTRLLVL.

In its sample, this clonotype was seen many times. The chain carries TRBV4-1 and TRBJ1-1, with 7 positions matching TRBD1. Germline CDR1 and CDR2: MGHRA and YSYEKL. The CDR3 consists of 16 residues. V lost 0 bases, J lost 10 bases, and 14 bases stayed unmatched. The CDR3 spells CASSQEKGAVMTGAFF. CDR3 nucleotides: TGCGCCAGCAGCCAAGAGAAGGGGGCTGTGATGACGGGAGCTTTCTTT.

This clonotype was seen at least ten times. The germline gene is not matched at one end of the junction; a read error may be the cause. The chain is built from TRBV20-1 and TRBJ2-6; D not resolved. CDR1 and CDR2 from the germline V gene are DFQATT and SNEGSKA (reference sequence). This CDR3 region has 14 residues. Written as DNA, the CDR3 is TGCAGTGCCAGAGAAGTAGCTGGGGCCAACGTCCTGACTTTC. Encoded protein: CSAREVAGANVLTF.

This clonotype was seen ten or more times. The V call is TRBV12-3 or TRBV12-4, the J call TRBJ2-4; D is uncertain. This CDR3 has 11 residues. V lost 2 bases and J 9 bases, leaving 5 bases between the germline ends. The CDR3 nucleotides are TGTGCCAGCAGTTTATTGGGCATTCAGTACTTC. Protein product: CASSLLGIQYF.

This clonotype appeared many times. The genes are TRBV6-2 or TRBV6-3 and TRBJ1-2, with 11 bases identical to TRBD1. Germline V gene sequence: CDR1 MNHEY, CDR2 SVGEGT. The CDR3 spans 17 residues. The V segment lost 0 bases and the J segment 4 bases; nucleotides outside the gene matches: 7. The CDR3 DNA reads TGTGCCAGCAGTTACTCCCCGGACAGGGGGCAGAGCTATGGCTACACCTTC. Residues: CASSYSPDRGQSYGYTF.

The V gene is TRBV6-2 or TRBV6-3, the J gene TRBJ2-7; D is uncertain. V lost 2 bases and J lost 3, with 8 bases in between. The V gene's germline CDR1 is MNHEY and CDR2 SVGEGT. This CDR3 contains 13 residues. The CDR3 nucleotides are TGTGCCAGCAGTTACGGAAACAGCTACGAGCAGTACGTC. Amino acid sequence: CASSYGNSYEQYV.

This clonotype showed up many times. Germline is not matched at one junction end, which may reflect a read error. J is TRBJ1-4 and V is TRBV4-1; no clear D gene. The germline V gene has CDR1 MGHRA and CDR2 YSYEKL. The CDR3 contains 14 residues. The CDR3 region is CASSREATNEKLFF. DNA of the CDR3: TGCGCCAGCAGCCGGGAGGCAACAAATGAAAAACTGTTTTTT.

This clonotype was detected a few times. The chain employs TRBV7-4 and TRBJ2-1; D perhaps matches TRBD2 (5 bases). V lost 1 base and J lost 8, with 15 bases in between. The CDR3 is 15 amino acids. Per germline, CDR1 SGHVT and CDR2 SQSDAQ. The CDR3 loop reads CASSLEASPPYEQFF. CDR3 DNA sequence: TGTGCCAGCAGCTTAGAGGCTAGCCCTCCTTATGAGCAGTTCTTC. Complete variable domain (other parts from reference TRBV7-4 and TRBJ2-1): GAGVSQSPRYKVAKRGRDVALRCDSISGHVTLYWYRQTLGQGSEVLTYSQSDAQRDKSGRPSGRFSAERPERSVSTLKIQRTEQGDSAVYLCASSLEASPPYEQFFGPGTRLTVL.

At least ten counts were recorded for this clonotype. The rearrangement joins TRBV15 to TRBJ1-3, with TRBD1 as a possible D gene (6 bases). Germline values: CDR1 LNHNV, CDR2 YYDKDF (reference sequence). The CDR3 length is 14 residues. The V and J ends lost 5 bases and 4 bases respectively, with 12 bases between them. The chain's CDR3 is CATSAGAYGNTIYF. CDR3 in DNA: TGTGCCACCAGCGCAGGGGCTTACGGAAACACCATATATTTT.